This entry describes one T cell receptor beta chain. Recruited during active infection, patients (from Seattle) were subsequently followed longitudinally. The data were taken from a study of blood T cell repertoires in COVID-19. About the study: PBMCs, B-cell-depleted T cells, or T cells provided the cDNA or gDNA that made up the material.

Original handling: Amplifying reference gene primers gave estimates of nucleated cell counts. The protocol was immunoSEQ multiplex PCR, while the TCRdb copy is restricted to in-frame clones and leaves out a portion. The DNA was the basis for D and trimming; V, J and clone size are from that table. The sample contains 150,000 or so clones, 75% to 85% of which appear only once. Between the trimmed V and J ends, which lost 5 bases and 10 bases, there was a span of 15 bases. The CDR3 spans 14 residues. Germline assignment: CDR1 SGHNT and CDR2 YENEEA. The chain combines TRBV11-3 with TRBJ1-6, with a weak D call TRBD1 (6 bases). The sequence was collected from a woman in her seventies with COVID-19, enrolled during active disease. The sample taken for sequencing was peripheral blood. In DNA, the CDR3 is TGTGCCAGCAGCGCTGGGGGCGCAGGGTCACCCCTCCACTTT. Translating it yields CASSAGGAGSPLHF. The complete variable domain, with remaining parts taken from reference TRBV11-3 and TRBJ1-6, reads EAGVVQSPRYKIIEKKQPVAFWCNPISGHNTLYWYLQNLGQGPELLIRYENEEAVDDSQLPKDRFSAERLKGVDSTLKIQPAELGDSAVYLCASSAGGAGSPLHFGNGTRLTVT.